Below are 5 T cell receptor beta chains sequenced from a single sample in a study of blood T cell repertoires in COVID-19. Assay used: immunoSEQ multiplex PCR; TCRdb lists only in-frame clones, some missing. The sample has around 51,000 clones; 90% are singletons. Material for sequencing was peripheral blood. These receptors all stem from a man between 65 and 85 years old with acute or convalescent COVID-19.

A note on this clone: Other DNA sequences within the sample encode an identical CDR3. The chain links TRBV19 to TRBJ2-7; D may be TRBD2 (6 bases). V dropped 3 bases and J dropped 5 bases, with 14 bases sitting between them. Per the germline V gene, CDR1 is LNHDA and CDR2 is SQIVND (reference sequence). The CDR3 loop spans 14 amino acids. The CDR3 sequence: CASSIGGGRDEQYF. The CDR3 coding sequence is TGTGCCAGTAGTATTGGCGGAGGGCGGGACGAGCAGTACTTC.

The chain is built from TRBV2 and TRBJ2-1; 10 nucleotides align to TRBD1. Germline V lookup: CDR1 SNHLY, CDR2 FYNNEI. Trimming removed 4 bases from V and 7 bases from J; junction bases left unmatched: 4. The CDR3 covers 14 residues. CDR3 protein: CASSGQGAVNEQFF. The CDR3 coding sequence is TGTGCCAGCAGTGGACAGGGGGCGGTGAATGAGCAGTTCTTC.

The chain carries TRBV7-9 and TRBJ1-2; a possible D gene is TRBD1 (5 bases). Germline loops: CDR1 SEHNR, CDR2 FQNEAQ (reference sequence). Deletions cut 1 base from V and 4 bases from J, with 13 bases between. This CDR3 has 15 residues. CDR3 amino acids: CASSLVGRGSYGYTF. CDR3 DNA: TGTGCCAGCAGCTTAGTAGGACGGGGGAGCTATGGCTACACCTTC.

The V call is TRBV19, the J call TRBJ1-4, with 10 bases that match TRBD1. In germline, CDR1 is LNHDA, CDR2 SQIVND (reference sequence). V lost 5 bases, J lost 5 bases, and 11 bases stayed unmatched. The CDR3 is made up of 17 amino acids. CDR3 protein: CASSPPGTGASNEKLFF. The CDR3 DNA sequence: TGTGCCAGTAGTCCACCCGGGACAGGGGCCAGCAATGAAAAACTGTTTTTT.

V is TRBV7-2 and J is TRBJ1-2; D is unresolved. Per the germline V gene, CDR1 is SGHTA and CDR2 is FQGNSA. The CDR3 is 12 residues long. Trimming took 5 bases from V and 8 from J, leaving 12 bases between them. The CDR3 nucleotides read TGTGCCAGCAGCACCTTATCTGGCGGCTACACCTTC. It is translated as CASSTLSGGYTF.